This TCR beta chain was identified during a study of graft-versus-host responses after intestinal transplantation. Study-wide background: Recipients obtained multivisceral, liver-intestinal, or isolated intestinal transplants.

Notes on this clone: No antigen is known for it.

The germline V gene has CDR1 SGHRS and CDR2 YFSETQ. This CDR3 comprises 15 residues. V dropped 1 base and J dropped 4 bases, with 14 bases sitting between them. Profiling relied on immunoSEQ multiplex PCR, and the TCRdb table lists in-frame clones only, not all of them. This table has 130,000 or so clones, around 90% appearing once. Material: unstimulated CD4+ T cells sorted from spleen or lymph node cells, obtained before intestinal transplant. The source of this sequence is a human donor who received an intestinal transplant. The chain employs TRBV5-1 and TRBJ1-1, with D maybe TRBD1 (5 bases). The CDR3 spells CASSLSGRRVTEAFF. The DNA for the CDR3 is TGCGCCAGCAGCTTGTCAGGGAGGAGGGTCACTGAAGCTTTCTTT. The full variable domain, its missing parts supplied by reference TRBV5-1 and TRBJ1-1, is KAGVTQTPRYLIKTRGQQVTLSCSPISGHRSVSWYQQTPGQGLQFLFEYFSETQRNKGNFPGRFSGRQFSNSRSEMNVSTLELGDSALYLCASSLSGRRVTEAFFGQGTRLTVV.